This passage covers 29 T cell receptor beta chains from one sample sequenced in a study of vaccination and CD4 T cells after COVID-19. These TCRs' antigens remain unknown. Cultured CD4+ T-cell DNA underwent Oncomine TCR Beta short-read sequencing. TCRdb re-derived calls from the PCR reads in MiXCR, one entry per CDR3 protein. The table lists 20,000 to 25,000 distinct CDR3 sequences, around 30% of them singletons. Time point denoted: late sampling 161 to 241 days after vaccination in a few convalescent patients. Treatment: roughly nine-day PBMC culture with coronavirus spike peptide pools or control peptides (ViraFEST assay). The source material was CD4+ T cells from blood, cultured in vitro, sampled about 7 months after SARS-CoV-2 vaccination. All receptors derive from a human donor who had recovered from COVID-19.

This sequence joins TRBV5-4 and TRBJ1-2; D perhaps matches TRBD1 (5 bases). This CDR3 contains 12 residues. Trimming took off 3 bases at V and 4 bases at J, with 7 bases between the two ends. In germline, CDR1 is SGHNT, CDR2 YYREEE (reference sequence). The CDR3 spells CASSSDSYGYTF. In DNA, the CDR3 is TGTGCCAGCAGCTCAGACAGCTATGGCTACACCTTC.

The CDR3 is CSAASLGLEDANTGELFF. CDR3 nucleotides: TGCAGTGCTGCGAGCCTGGGACTAGAAGACGCGAACACCGGGGAGCTGTTTTTT. V usage is TRBV20-1 and J usage is TRBJ2-2, with TRBD2 matching over 8 bases. Germline CDR1 is DFQATT and CDR2 is SNEGSKA (reference sequence). The CDR3 extends over 18 amino acids. Germline trimming cut 5 bases from V and 0 bases from J; bases unmatched to any gene: 14.

This clonotype was picked up a small number of times. This chain links TRBV6-4 with TRBJ2-5; weak D call: TRBD2 (5 bases). Germline assignment: CDR1 MRHNA and CDR2 SNTAGT. This CDR3 has 17 residues. CDR3 in amino acids: CAPLFRGPLPYQETQYF. The CDR3, as DNA: TGTGCTCCCCTTTTTCGAGGGCCACTCCCTTACCAAGAGACCCAGTACTTC.

This clonotype was seen only a few times. This chain joins TRBV28 and TRBJ1-1, with D possibly being TRBD1 (6 bases). Trimming removed 2 bases from V and 11 bases from J, with 12 bases in between. The CDR3 totals 12 residues. CDR1 and CDR2 (germline): MDHEN, SYDVKM. CDR3 protein: CASSLVGRGAFF. In DNA form, the CDR3 reads TGTGCCAGCAGTTTAGTGGGCAGGGGCGCTTTCTTT. The complete variable domain, with remaining parts taken from reference TRBV28 and TRBJ1-1, reads DVKVTQSSRYLVKRTGEKVFLECVQDMDHENMFWYRQDPGLGLRLIYFSYDVKMKEKGDIPEGYSVSREKKERFSLILESASTNQTSMYLCASSLVGRGAFFGQGTRLTVV.

This clonotype was observed a few times. In DNA form, the CDR3 reads TGTGCCAGCTTCGGGACTAGCGGTACTAGCACAGATACGCAGTATTTT. Translated, it gives CASFGTSGTSTDTQYF. J is TRBJ2-3 and V is TRBV28, with 11 bases aligning to TRBD2. After removal of 8 bases from V and 0 bases from J, the junction contained 7 bases not matched to a gene. The CDR3 length is 16 residues. Germline-derived CDR1 and CDR2 are MDHEN and SYDVKM.

The chain joins TRBV7-2 to TRBJ2-3; no firm D call. Looked up from germline, CDR1 is SGHTA and CDR2 is FQGNSA. V lost 3 bases, J lost 0 bases, and 7 bases lay in between. The CDR3 has 14 residues. CDR3 protein: CASSFTESTDTQYF. The CDR3 DNA reads TGTGCCAGCAGCTTTACGGAAAGCACAGATACGCAGTATTTT.

This chain joins TRBV7-9 and TRBJ1-1, with D perhaps TRBD1 (5 bases). The CDR3 consists of 12 residues. V was cut by 5 bases and J by 5 bases, with 9 bases left in between. CDR1 is SEHNR, CDR2 FQNEAQ, per germline (reference sequence). CDR3 amino acids: CASSRGGTEAFF. The CDR3 DNA sequence: TGTGCCAGCAGCCGGGGGGGGACTGAAGCTTTCTTT. The variable domain in full, completed from reference TRBV7-9 and TRBJ1-1, reads DTGVSQNPRHKITKRGQNVTFRCDPISEHNRLYWYRQTLGQGPEFLTYFQNEAQLEKSRLLSDRFSAERPKGSFSTLEIQRTEQGDSAMYLCASSRGGTEAFFGQGTRLTVV.

V is TRBV15 and J is TRBJ1-5, with D possibly being TRBD1 (6 bases). Trimming shortened V by 3 bases and J by 3 bases, and 9 bases separated the two germline ends. CDR1 and CDR2 (germline): LNHNV, YYDKDF (reference sequence). The CDR3 loop spans 14 amino acids. The CDR3: CATSRDRNNQPQHF. DNA of the CDR3: TGTGCCACCAGCAGGGACAGAAACAATCAGCCCCAGCATTTT.

This clonotype was recorded a few times. The chain has TRBV15 and TRBJ1-5; D perhaps matches TRBD1 (5 bases). With 1 base removed from V and 3 bases from J, the gap between germline ends came to 10 bases. The germline V gene has CDR1 LNHNV and CDR2 YYDKDF (reference sequence). This CDR3 contains 15 residues. CDR3 sequence reads: CATSRGDLLNQPQHF. In DNA form, the CDR3 reads TGTGCCACCAGCAGAGGGGACTTACTCAATCAGCCCCAGCATTTT. Full variable domain (missing parts from reference TRBV15 and TRBJ1-5): DAMVIQNPRYQVTQFGKPVTLSCSQTLNHNVMYWYQQKSSQAPKLLFHYYDKDFNNEADTPDNFQSRRPNTSFCFLDIRSPGLGDTAMYLCATSRGDLLNQPQHFGDGTRLSIL.

This clonotype rates as medium-sized. The chain employs TRBV28 and TRBJ2-7; TRBD2 agrees at 7 bases. The CDR3 runs to 16 residues. With 4 bases clipped from V and 6 bases from J, the junction kept 15 bases outside the gene matches. Germline V gene sequence: CDR1 MDHEN, CDR2 SYDVKM. The chain's CDR3 is CASSSLGGRGEGEQYF. The CDR3 DNA sequence: TGTGCCAGCAGTTCCCTCGGAGGGAGGGGAGAGGGCGAGCAGTACTTC. The variable domain in full, with the rest retrieved from reference TRBV28 and TRBJ2-7, is DVKVTQSSRYLVKRTGEKVFLECVQDMDHENMFWYRQDPGLGLRLIYFSYDVKMKEKGDIPEGYSVSREKKERFSLILESASTNQTSMYLCASSSLGGRGEGEQYFGPGTRLTVT.

This clonotype was seen a handful of times. The V gene is TRBV7-8, the J gene TRBJ2-7; perhaps TRBD1 as D (6 bases). There are 16 residues in the CDR3. In germline, CDR1 is SGHVS, CDR2 FQNEAQ. Trimming took off 1 base at V and 0 bases at J, with 13 bases between the two ends. CDR3: CASSLGSGAGSYEQYF. The CDR3 DNA reads TGTGCCAGCAGCTTAGGCTCAGGGGCCGGCTCCTACGAGCAGTACTTC.

V usage is TRBV20-1 and J usage is TRBJ2-3; perhaps TRBD2 as D (6 bases). V lost 5 bases to trimming and J lost 0 bases, with 15 bases between them. Germline lookup yields CDR1 DFQATT and CDR2 SNEGSKA (reference sequence). The CDR3 is 15 residues long. The CDR3 DNA reads TGCAGTGCTCCGGCGGGCGGAGGGAGCACAGATACGCAGTATTTT. Protein sequence: CSAPAGGGSTDTQYF.

This clonotype was picked up a small number of times. This rearrangement joins TRBV7-2 to TRBJ2-7; 9 bases are shared with TRBD2. With V trimmed by 5 bases and J by 0 bases, 14 bases remained unmatched. The length of the CDR3 is 18 residues. Germline V gene data show CDR1 as SGHTA and CDR2 as FQGNSA. CDR3 coding DNA: TGTGCCAGCAGCGTAACCGGGACTAGCTCAATGAGCTCCTACGAGCAGTACTTC. It specifies CASSVTGTSSMSSYEQYF.

The chain is built from TRBV27 and TRBJ1-2; D is ambiguous. V was clipped by 5 bases and J by 1 base, with 11 bases between them. Germline V CDR1 and CDR2: MNHEY, SMNVEV (reference sequence). The CDR3 extends over 14 amino acids. The CDR3 here is CASSLKGVNYGYTF. CDR3 bases: TGTGCCAGCAGTCTAAAGGGCGTTAACTATGGCTACACCTTC.

V usage is TRBV7-2 and J usage is TRBJ2-5; D gene uncertain. V was pared by 3 bases and J by 5 bases, with 13 bases between. Germline V gene lookup returns CDR1 SGHTA and CDR2 FQGNSA. This CDR3 region has 14 residues. The CDR3 DNA sequence: TGTGCCAGCAGCTTTACCAGGTCAACGGAGACCCAGTACTTC. It translates to CASSFTRSTETQYF.

The rearrangement joins TRBV6-1 to TRBJ2-7, with 12 nucleotides matching TRBD2. V lost 5 bases to trimming and J lost 6 bases; unmatched junction nucleotides: 5. The CDR3 is 14 residues long. Germline lookup yields CDR1 MNHNS and CDR2 SASEGT. The CDR3 sequence: CASSKTSGSREQYF. The CDR3 DNA reads TGTGCCAGCAGTAAGACTAGCGGGAGCCGCGAGCAGTACTTC.

The chain has TRBV6-4 and TRBJ2-1, with 8 bases identical to TRBD2. Losses at the gene ends were 3 bases for V and 4 bases for J; bases not matched to a gene: 2. The CDR3 covers 14 residues. Germline V gives CDR1 MRHNA, CDR2 SNTAGT. CDR3: CASSEASGYNEQFF. DNA of the CDR3: TGTGCCAGCAGTGAGGCTAGCGGGTACAATGAGCAGTTCTTC.

The chain is built from TRBV15 and TRBJ1-2; 8 bases match TRBD1. The J segment lost 10 bases and the V segment lost 0 bases, leaving 10 bases of the junction unmatched. From germline, CDR1 is LNHNV and CDR2 YYDKDF (reference sequence). This CDR3 region has 15 residues. The CDR3 region has the DNA TGTGCCACCAGCAGAGAGAGGAACAGGGGGGAGGACTACACCTTC. The encoded protein is CATSRERNRGEDYTF.

About this clonotype itself: A read error may produce the germline difference seen at one junction end. The rearrangement links TRBV20-1 to TRBJ1-1; the match to TRBD1 covers 7 bases. This CDR3 region has 15 residues. CDR1 and CDR2 from the germline V gene are DFQATT and SNEGSKA (reference sequence). The CDR3 DNA is TGCAGTGCTGGGGACAGCCAGGGGGTGAAAACTGAAGCTTTCTTT. Its protein is CSAGDSQGVKTEAFF.

This rearrangement joins TRBV7-9 to TRBJ2-7; the match to TRBD1 covers 8 bases. This CDR3 region has 14 residues. V lost 3 bases to trimming and J lost 4 bases; unmatched junction nucleotides: 5. The germline V gene encodes CDR1 SEHNR and CDR2 FQNEAQ (reference sequence). The CDR3 loop is CASSLGTGRYEQYF. The CDR3 DNA reads as TGTGCCAGCAGCTTGGGGACAGGACGATACGAGCAGTACTTC.

The chain is built from TRBV6-1 and TRBJ1-1; no definite D call. V lost 0 bases, J lost 0 bases, and 17 bases lay in between. Germline loops: CDR1 MNHNS, CDR2 SASEGT. The CDR3 runs to 18 residues. CDR3 nucleotides: TGTGCCAGCAGTGAAGCAGATCTCGGTAGGGATATGAACACTGAAGCTTTCTTT. It is translated as CASSEADLGRDMNTEAFF.

This clonotype is deemed large. The chain combines TRBV7-9 with TRBJ2-3; a possible D gene is TRBD1 (5 bases). Trimming stripped 1 base from V and 3 bases from J, with 11 bases between. Germline values: CDR1 SEHNR, CDR2 FQNEAQ (reference sequence). The CDR3 loop spans 15 amino acids. The CDR3 reads CASSLGGSQTDTQYF. The CDR3, as DNA: TGTGCCAGCAGCTTAGGGGGCAGCCAGACAGATACGCAGTATTTT.

This clonotype was recorded a few times. The rearrangement uses TRBV24-1 and TRBJ2-7; D tentatively reads TRBD1 or TRBD2 (5 bases each). This CDR3 spans 16 amino acids. Germline loops: CDR1 KGHDR, CDR2 SFDVKD. V was cut by 3 bases and J by 4 bases, with 18 bases left in between. Written as DNA, the CDR3 is TGTGCCACCAGTGATATTAGGGGCGACGGGATATACGAGCAGTACTTC. Translation: CATSDIRGDGIYEQYF.

The chain recombines TRBV7-2 with TRBJ2-1; 9 bases fit TRBD2. V dropped 2 bases and J dropped 6; count of bases not matched to a gene: 5. This CDR3 spans 15 amino acids. Germline loops: CDR1 SGHTA, CDR2 FQGNSA. CDR3 protein: CASSLSGRFANEQFF. The CDR3 DNA reads as TGTGCCAGCAGCTTAAGCGGGAGGTTCGCCAATGAGCAGTTCTTC.

This clonotype was seen more than once but under ten times. The chain has TRBV7-9 and TRBJ1-1; D remains unclear. This CDR3 comprises 14 residues. With 5 bases removed from V and 4 bases from J, the gap between germline ends came to 14 bases. CDR1 is SEHNR, CDR2 FQNEAQ, per germline (reference sequence). The CDR3 protein is CASSLEGMGTEAFF. The CDR3 DNA follows: TGTGCCAGCAGCCTAGAAGGGATGGGCACTGAAGCTTTCTTT.

The chain links TRBV7-3 to TRBJ1-5; no reliable D call. Germline-derived CDR1 and CDR2 are SGHTA and FQGTGA. V lost 3 bases to trimming and J lost 4 bases, with 13 bases between them. CDR3 length: 15 residues. The CDR3 loop reads CASSFRSTWNQPQHF. DNA of the CDR3: TGTGCCAGCAGCTTCAGAAGTACATGGAATCAGCCCCAGCATTTT.

This sequence joins TRBV6-1 and TRBJ1-2, with TRBD1 as a possible D gene (5 bases). The CDR3 length is 13 residues. Germline loops: CDR1 MNHNS, CDR2 SASEGT. V was shortened by 6 bases and J by 2 bases, with 10 bases between the two germline ends. In DNA form, the CDR3 reads TGTGCCAGCAGGGCTAGGGGAAACTATGGCTACACCTTC. Translation: CASRARGNYGYTF.

V and J are TRBV6-1 and TRBJ2-2, with 13 bases aligning to TRBD2. The length of the CDR3 is 15 residues. Per the germline V gene, CDR1 is MNHNS and CDR2 is SASEGT. J gave up 6 bases and V 5 bases, and 3 bases lay outside the gene matches. The CDR3 sequence is CASSPTSGRAGELFF. The DNA of the CDR3 is TGTGCCAGCAGTCCAACTAGCGGGAGGGCCGGGGAGCTGTTTTTT.

This clonotype turned up a few times. The chain is built from TRBV4-3 and TRBJ1-1, with a weak D call TRBD1 (6 bases). The CDR3 has 16 residues. V shed 0 bases and J shed 1 base, with 12 bases lying between them. Germline V gene lookup returns CDR1 LGHNA and CDR2 YSLEER. CDR3: CASSQDGEGGNTEAFF. CDR3 sequence (DNA): TGCGCCAGCAGCCAAGACGGCGAGGGGGGGAACACTGAAGCTTTCTTT.